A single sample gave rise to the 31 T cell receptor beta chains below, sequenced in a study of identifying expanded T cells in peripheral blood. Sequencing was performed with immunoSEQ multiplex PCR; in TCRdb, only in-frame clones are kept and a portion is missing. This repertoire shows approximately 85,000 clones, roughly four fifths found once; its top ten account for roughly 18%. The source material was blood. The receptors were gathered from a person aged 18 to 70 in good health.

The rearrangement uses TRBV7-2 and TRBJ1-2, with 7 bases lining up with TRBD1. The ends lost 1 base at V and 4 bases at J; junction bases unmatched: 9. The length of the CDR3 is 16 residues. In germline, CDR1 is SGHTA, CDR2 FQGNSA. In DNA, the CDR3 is TGTGCCAGCAGCTTAGTAGGAGACAGGGACCCCTATGGCTACACCTTC. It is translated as CASSLVGDRDPYGYTF.

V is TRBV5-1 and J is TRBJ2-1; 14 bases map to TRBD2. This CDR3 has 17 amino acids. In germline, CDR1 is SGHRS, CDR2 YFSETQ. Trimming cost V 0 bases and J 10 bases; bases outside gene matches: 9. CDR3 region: CASSLDPGLAGVPEQFF. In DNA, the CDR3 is TGCGCCAGCAGCTTGGATCCGGGACTAGCGGGAGTCCCGGAGCAGTTCTTC.

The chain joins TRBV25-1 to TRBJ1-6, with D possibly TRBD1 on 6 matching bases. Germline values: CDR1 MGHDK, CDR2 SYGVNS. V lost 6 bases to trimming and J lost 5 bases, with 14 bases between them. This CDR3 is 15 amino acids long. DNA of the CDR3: TGTGCCAGCAGGGGTGGGACACGGAATAATTCACCCCTCCACTTT. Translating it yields CASRGGTRNNSPLHF.

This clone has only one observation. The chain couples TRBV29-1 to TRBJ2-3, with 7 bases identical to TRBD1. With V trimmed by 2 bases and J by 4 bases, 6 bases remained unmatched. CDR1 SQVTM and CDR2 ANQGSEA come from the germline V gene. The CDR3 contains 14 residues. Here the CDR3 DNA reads TGCAGCGTTGAAAAGGGGGCGGTGGCAGATACGCAGTATTTT. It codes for CSVEKGAVADTQYF.

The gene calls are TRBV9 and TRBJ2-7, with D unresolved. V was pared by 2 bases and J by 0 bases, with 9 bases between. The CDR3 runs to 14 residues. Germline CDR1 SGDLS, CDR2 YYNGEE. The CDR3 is CASSVHTSSYEQYF. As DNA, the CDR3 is TGTGCCAGCAGCGTCCACACCAGCTCCTACGAGCAGTACTTC.

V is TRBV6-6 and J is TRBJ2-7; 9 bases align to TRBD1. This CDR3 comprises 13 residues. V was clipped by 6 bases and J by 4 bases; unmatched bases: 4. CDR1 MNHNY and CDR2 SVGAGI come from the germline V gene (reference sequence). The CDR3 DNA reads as TGTGCCAGCAGCCTAGACAGGGGGTACGAGCAGTACTTC. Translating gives CASSLDRGYEQYF.

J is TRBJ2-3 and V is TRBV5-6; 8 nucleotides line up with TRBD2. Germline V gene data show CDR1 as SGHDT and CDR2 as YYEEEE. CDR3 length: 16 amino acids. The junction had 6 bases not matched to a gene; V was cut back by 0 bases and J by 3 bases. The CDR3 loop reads CASSLEGTSFTDTQYF. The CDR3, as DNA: TGTGCCAGCAGCTTGGAGGGGACTAGTTTTACAGATACGCAGTATTTT.

CDR3 loop: CASSPPGAGGGETQYF. The CDR3 DNA is TGTGCCAGCAGCCCCCCAGGGGCAGGGGGCGGAGAGACCCAGTACTTC. This rearrangement joins TRBV5-4 to TRBJ2-5; 8 bases match TRBD1. Looked up from germline, CDR1 is SGHNT and CDR2 is YYREEE (reference sequence). The CDR3 sequence is 16 residues long. V was pared by 4 bases and J by 4 bases, with 12 bases of the junction left unmatched. The complete variable domain, with remaining parts taken from reference TRBV5-4 and TRBJ2-5, reads ETGVTQSPTHLIKTRGQQVTLRCSSQSGHNTVSWYQQALGQGPQFIFQYYREEENGRGNFPPRFSGLQFPNYSSELNVNALELDDSALYLCASSPPGAGGGETQYFGPGTRLLVL.

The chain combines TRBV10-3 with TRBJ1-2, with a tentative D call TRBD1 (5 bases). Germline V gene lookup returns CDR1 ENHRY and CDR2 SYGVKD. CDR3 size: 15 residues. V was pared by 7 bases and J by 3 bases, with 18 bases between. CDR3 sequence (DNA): TGTGCCATCACGGGGGAAGGAGCCGCCGACTATGGCTACACCTTC. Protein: CAITGEGAADYGYTF.

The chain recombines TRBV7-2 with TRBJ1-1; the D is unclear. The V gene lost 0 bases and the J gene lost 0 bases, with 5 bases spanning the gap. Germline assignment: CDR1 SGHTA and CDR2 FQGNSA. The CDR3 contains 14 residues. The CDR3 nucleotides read TGTGCCAGCAGCTTAGCGCAACTGAACACTGAAGCTTTCTTT. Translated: CASSLAQLNTEAFF.

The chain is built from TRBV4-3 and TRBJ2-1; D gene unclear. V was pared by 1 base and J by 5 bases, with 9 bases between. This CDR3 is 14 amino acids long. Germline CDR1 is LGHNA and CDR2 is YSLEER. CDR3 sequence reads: CASSQVYENNEQFF. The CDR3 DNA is TGCGCCAGCAGCCAAGTATACGAGAACAATGAGCAGTTCTTC.

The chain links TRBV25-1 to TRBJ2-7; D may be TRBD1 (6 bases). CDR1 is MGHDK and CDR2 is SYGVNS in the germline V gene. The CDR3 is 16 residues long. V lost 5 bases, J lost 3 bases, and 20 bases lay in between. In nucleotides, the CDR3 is TGTGCCAGCAGTTCCGTCGGTTTAGGGGGAAACTACGAGCAGTACTTC. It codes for CASSSVGLGGNYEQYF.

The CDR3 coding sequence is TGTGCCAGTAGTTTCGGACTAGCGGCTTACGAGCAGTACTTC. The encoded protein is CASSFGLAAYEQYF. The chain combines TRBV19 with TRBJ2-7, with 10 nucleotides matching TRBD2. The CDR3 has 14 amino acids. V was clipped by 5 bases and J by 4 bases; unmatched bases: 5. CDR1 is LNHDA, CDR2 SQIVND, per germline (reference sequence).

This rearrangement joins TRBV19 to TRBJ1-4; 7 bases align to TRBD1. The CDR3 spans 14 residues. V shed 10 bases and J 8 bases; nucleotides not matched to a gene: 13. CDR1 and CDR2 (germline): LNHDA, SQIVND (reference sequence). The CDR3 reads CATHQTGAGEKLFF. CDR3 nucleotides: TGTGCCACTCATCAAACAGGGGCTGGGGAAAAACTGTTTTTT. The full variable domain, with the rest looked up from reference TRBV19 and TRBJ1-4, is DGGITQSPKYLFRKEGQNVTLSCEQNLNHDAMYWYRQDPGQGLRLIYYSQIVNDFQKGDIAEGYSVSREKKESFPLTVTSAQKNPTAFYLCATHQTGAGEKLFFGSGTQLSVL.

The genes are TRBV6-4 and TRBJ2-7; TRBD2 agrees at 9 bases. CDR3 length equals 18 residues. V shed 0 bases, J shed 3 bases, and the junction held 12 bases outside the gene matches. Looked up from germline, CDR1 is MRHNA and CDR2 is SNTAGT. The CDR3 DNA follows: TGTGCCAGCAGTGACTCGGAGGCGGGAGGGCCGGAGCACTACGAGCAGTACTTC. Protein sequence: CASSDSEAGGPEHYEQYF.

CDR3 sequence: CASSEIKGRWDEQFF. The CDR3 bases are TGTGCCAGCAGTGAGATAAAGGGCCGCTGGGATGAGCAGTTCTTC. The chain uses TRBV2 and TRBJ2-1; D ambiguous. This CDR3 has 15 residues. The germline V gene has CDR1 SNHLY and CDR2 FYNNEI. V lost 3 bases, J lost 8 bases, and 17 bases lay in between.

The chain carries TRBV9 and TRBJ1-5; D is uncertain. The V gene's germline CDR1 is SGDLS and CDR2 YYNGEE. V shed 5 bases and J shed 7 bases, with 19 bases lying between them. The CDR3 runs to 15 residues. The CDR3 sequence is CASSSEGGLGQPQHF. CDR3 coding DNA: TGTGCCAGCAGTTCCGAGGGTGGTTTGGGGCAGCCCCAGCATTTT.

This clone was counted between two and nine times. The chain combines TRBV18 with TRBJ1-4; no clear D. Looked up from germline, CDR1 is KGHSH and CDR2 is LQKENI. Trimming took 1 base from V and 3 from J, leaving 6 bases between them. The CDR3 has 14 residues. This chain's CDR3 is CASSPQGANEKLFF. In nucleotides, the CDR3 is TGTGCCAGCTCACCACAGGGAGCTAATGAAAAACTGTTTTTT.

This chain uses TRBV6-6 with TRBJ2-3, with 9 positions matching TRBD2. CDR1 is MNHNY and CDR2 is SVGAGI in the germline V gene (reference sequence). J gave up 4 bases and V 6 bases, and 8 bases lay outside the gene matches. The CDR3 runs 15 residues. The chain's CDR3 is CASSRLAGDSDTQYF. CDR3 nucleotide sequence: TGTGCCAGCAGCAGATTAGCGGGAGACTCAGATACGCAGTATTTT.

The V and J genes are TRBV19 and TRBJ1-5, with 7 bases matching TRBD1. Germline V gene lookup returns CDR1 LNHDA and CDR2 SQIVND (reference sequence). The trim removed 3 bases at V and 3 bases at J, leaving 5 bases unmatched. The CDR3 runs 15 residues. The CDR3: CASSIDREPNQPQHF. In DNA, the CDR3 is TGTGCCAGTAGTATTGACAGGGAGCCCAATCAGCCCCAGCATTTT.

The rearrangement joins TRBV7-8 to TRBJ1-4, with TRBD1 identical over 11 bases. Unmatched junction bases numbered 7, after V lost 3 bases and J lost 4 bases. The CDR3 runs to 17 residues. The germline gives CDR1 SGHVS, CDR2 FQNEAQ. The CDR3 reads CASSFPRTGGSNEKLFF. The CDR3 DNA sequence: TGTGCCAGCAGCTTCCCGAGGACAGGGGGCAGTAATGAAAAACTGTTTTTT.

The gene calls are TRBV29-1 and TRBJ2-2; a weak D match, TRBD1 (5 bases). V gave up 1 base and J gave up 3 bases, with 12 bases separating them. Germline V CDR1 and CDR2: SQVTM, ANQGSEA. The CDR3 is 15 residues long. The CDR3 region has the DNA TGCAGCGTTGAAGCGTCATCAGGGTACACCGGGGAGCTGTTTTTT. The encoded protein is CSVEASSGYTGELFF.

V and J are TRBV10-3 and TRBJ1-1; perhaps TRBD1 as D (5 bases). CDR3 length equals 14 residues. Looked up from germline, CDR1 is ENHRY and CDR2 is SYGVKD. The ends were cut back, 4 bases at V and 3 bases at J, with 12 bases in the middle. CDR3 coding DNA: TGTGCCATCAGTGGTGAGGGACGATACACTGAAGCTTTCTTT. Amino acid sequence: CAISGEGRYTEAFF.

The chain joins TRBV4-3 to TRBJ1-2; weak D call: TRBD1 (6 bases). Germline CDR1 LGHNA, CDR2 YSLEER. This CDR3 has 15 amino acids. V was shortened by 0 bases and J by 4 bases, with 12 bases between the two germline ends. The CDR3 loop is CASSQERGGAYGYTF. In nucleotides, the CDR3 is TGCGCCAGCAGCCAAGAGCGCGGGGGCGCCTATGGCTACACCTTC.

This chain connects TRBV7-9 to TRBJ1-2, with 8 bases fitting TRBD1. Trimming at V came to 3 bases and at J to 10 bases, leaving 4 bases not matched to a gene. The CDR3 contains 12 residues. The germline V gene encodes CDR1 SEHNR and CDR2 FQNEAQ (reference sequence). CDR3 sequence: CASSFGQGVYTF. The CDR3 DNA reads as TGTGCCAGCAGCTTCGGACAGGGCGTCTACACCTTC.

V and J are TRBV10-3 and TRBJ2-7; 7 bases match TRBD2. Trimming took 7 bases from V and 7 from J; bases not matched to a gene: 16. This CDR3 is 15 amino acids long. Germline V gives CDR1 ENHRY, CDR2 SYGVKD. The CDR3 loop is CAINGGTADWGEQYF. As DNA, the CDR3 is TGTGCCATCAACGGGGGGACCGCCGATTGGGGGGAGCAGTACTTC.

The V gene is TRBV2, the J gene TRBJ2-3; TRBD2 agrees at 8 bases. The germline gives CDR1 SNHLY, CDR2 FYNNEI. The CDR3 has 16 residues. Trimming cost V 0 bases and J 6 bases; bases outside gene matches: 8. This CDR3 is CASSEALLSGSDTQYF. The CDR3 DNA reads TGTGCCAGCAGTGAAGCGCTTCTAAGCGGGAGTGATACGCAGTATTTT.

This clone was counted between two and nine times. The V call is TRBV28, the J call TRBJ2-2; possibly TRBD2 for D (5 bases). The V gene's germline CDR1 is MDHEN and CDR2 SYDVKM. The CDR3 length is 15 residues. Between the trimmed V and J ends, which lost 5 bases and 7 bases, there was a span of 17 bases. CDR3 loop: CASSQTGSSFGELFF. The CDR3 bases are TGTGCCAGCAGTCAAACGGGGTCAAGTTTCGGGGAGCTGTTTTTT.

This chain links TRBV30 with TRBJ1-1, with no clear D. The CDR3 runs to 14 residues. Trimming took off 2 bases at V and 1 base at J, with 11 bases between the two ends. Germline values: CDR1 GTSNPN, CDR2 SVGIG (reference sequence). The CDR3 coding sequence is TGTGCCTGGAGTCTCGATAGAACGAACACTGAAGCTTTCTTT. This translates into CAWSLDRTNTEAFF.

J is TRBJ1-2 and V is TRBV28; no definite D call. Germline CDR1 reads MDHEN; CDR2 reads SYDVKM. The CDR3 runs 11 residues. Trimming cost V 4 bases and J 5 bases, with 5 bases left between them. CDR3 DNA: TGTGCCAGCAGTTCCATGTATGGCTACACCTTC. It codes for CASSSMYGYTF.

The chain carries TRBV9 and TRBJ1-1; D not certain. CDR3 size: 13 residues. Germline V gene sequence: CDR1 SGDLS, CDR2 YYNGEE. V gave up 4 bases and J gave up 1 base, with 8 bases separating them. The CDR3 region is CASSLQTNTEAFF. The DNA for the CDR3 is TGTGCCAGCAGCTTACAGACGAACACTGAAGCTTTCTTT.